The clone carrying this T cell receptor beta chain was counted a single time. Germline lookup yields CDR1 SNHLY and CDR2 FYNNEI. This CDR3 contains 14 residues. Trimming removed 6 bases from V and 10 bases from J; junction bases left unmatched: 6. These data belong to a study of neoadjuvant anti-PD-1 for oral cavity cancer. Study-wide background: Most patients had three to four biweekly doses of 3 mg/kg nivolumab before resection.

Time point: after neoadjuvant nivolumab, at surgical resection. PBMC libraries mostly used around 510 ng of input genomic DNA, with six replicates per sample. Generated by immunoSEQ multiplex PCR, the TCRdb table keeps only in-frame clones and is missing some. In the table there are approximately 42,000 clones, 60% to 80% of which are singletons. The material sequenced was PBMCs, taken after nivolumab (anti-PD-1) treatment. The chain has TRBV2 and TRBJ2-3, with 14 bases matching TRBD2. The source of this sequence is a person aged 35-80 years with oral cavity squamous cell carcinoma. CDR3 protein: CASSPGLAGVAQYF. CDR3 in DNA: TGTGCCAGCAGCCCGGGACTAGCGGGAGTCGCGCAGTATTTT.